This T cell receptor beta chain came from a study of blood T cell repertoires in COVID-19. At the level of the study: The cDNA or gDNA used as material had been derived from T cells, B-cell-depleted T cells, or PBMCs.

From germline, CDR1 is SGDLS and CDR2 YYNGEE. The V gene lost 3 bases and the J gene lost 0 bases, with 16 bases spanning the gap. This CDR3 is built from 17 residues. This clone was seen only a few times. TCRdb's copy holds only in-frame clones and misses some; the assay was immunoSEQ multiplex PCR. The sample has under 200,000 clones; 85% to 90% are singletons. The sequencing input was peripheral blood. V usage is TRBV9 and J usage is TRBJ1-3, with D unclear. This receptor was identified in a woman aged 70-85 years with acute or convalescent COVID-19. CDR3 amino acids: CASSDTPTGNSGNTIYF. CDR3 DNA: TGTGCCAGCAGCGACACCCCGACTGGTAACTCTGGAAACACCATATATTTT.